The clone carrying this T cell receptor (beta chain) was observed a handful of times. TCRdb ran MiXCR on the RT-PCR reads and lists one entry per CDR3 protein. The sample yields about 540,000 distinct CDR3 sequences, 20% to 25% seen once. Germline V CDR1 and CDR2: LGHNA, YNFKEQ. Losses at the gene ends were 3 bases for V and 15 bases for J; bases not matched to a gene: 7. The CDR3 runs to 13 residues. This specimen belongs to a study of response to subunit inactivated influenza vaccine. In addition, the sample was reused for a study of T cells expressing NK-cell markers. That source reports: The authors generated TCR beta cDNA through 5'RACE template switching with UMIs.

V gene TRBV4-2 combines with J gene TRBJ2-3, with 12 bases lining up with TRBD2. This specimen consisted of CD4+ T cells sorted from PBMCs, obtained approximately 12 days after vaccination. This receptor was obtained from a man between 50 and 59 years old who received an inactivated influenza vaccine. The CDR3 nucleotides are TGTGCCAGCAGCCAGACGACTAGCGGGAGTGTCTATTTT. This encodes CASSQTTSGSVYF.